This T cell receptor beta chain was sequenced during a study of blood T cell repertoires in COVID-19. Turning to the study itself: Samples came from the United States, Italy and Spain, spanning acute and convalescent COVID-19. The cDNA or gDNA used as material had been derived from T cells, B-cell-depleted T cells, or PBMCs.

Assignment of participants to cohorts was predicated upon participant-reported clinical history. Some clones are missing from TCRdb's copy, which holds only in-frame ones; the method was immunoSEQ multiplex PCR. The data show about 230,000 clones, approximately 88% seen once. Germline V gene sequence: CDR1 LGHNT, CDR2 FRNRAP. CDR3 size: 15 residues. Between the trimmed V and J ends, which lost 6 bases and 4 bases, there was a span of 16 bases. The origin of this receptor is a middle-aged woman with acute COVID-19. The sample consisted of PBMCs or T cells enriched from blood (not recorded which). The chain uses TRBV12-5 and TRBJ1-5; D may be TRBD1 (5 bases). CDR3 sequence (DNA): TGTGCTAGTGGCCGGACCGCAGGGAATAATCAGCCCCAGCATTTT. Protein sequence: CASGRTAGNNQPQHF.